Shown below are 18 T cell receptor beta chains from a single sample sequenced in a study of radiation and T cells in renal cell carcinoma. Time point described: baseline pretreatment blood. Treatment reported: 15 Gy SBRT to primary tumor, nephrectomy 4 weeks later. Assay used: immunoSEQ multiplex PCR; TCRdb lists only in-frame clones, some missing. Found here are 110,000 to 150,000 clones, around four fifths of them singletons; the top ten hold roughly 25%. This material consisted of blood, taken from a patient whose treatment included radiotherapy and nephrectomy. Receptor source: a woman in her forties or fifties with renal cell carcinoma.

This rearrangement joins TRBV5-1 to TRBJ2-7, with 9 bases aligning to TRBD1. After removal of 0 bases from V and 2 bases from J, the junction contained 0 bases not matched to a gene. The length of the CDR3 is 14 residues. CDR1 SGHRS and CDR2 YFSETQ come from the germline V gene. CDR3 nucleotides: TGCGCCAGCAGCTTGGGGGACAGGGCCTACGAGCAGTACTTC. As protein: CASSLGDRAYEQYF.

The chain combines TRBV10-3 with TRBJ2-7; tentatively, D is TRBD1 or TRBD2 (5 bases each). The CDR3 runs 13 residues. The V end was cut by 6 bases, the J end by 4 bases, with 13 bases between. Germline V gives CDR1 ENHRY, CDR2 SYGVKD. CDR3: CAISRDAGYEQYF. The CDR3 DNA sequence: TGTGCCATCAGCCGGGACGCCGGATACGAGCAGTACTTC.

The V call is TRBV6-1, the J call TRBJ2-7; D remains ambiguous. CDR3 length: 12 residues. In germline, CDR1 is MNHNS, CDR2 SASEGT. The ends were cut back, 7 bases at V and 1 base at J, with 8 bases in the middle. The CDR3 loop reads CASTQSSYEQYF. DNA of the CDR3: TGTGCCAGCACGCAGTCGTCCTACGAGCAGTACTTC.

This clone appeared a few times. The V call is TRBV7-9, the J call TRBJ1-5; D unresolved. V lost 3 bases and J lost 2, with 5 bases in between. This CDR3 contains 13 residues. Germline CDR1 and CDR2: SEHNR and FQNEAQ (reference sequence). As DNA, the CDR3 is TGTGCCAGCAGCTTGTTCGGCAATCAGCCCCAGCATTTT. This codes for CASSLFGNQPQHF.

This chain connects TRBV9 to TRBJ2-3; 11 nucleotides match TRBD2. Germline CDR1 and CDR2: SGDLS and YYNGEE. The V segment lost 2 bases and the J segment 1 base; nucleotides outside the gene matches: 3. The CDR3 has 16 amino acids. CDR3 residues: CASSVGLAGGTDTQYF. The CDR3 DNA sequence: TGTGCCAGCAGCGTTGGACTAGCGGGTGGCACAGATACGCAGTATTTT.

This clone was counted once. The chain carries TRBV30 and TRBJ2-7; D possibly corresponds to TRBD2 (6 bases). Trimming took off 1 base at V and 2 bases at J, with 6 bases between the two ends. Germline V gene data show CDR1 as GTSNPN and CDR2 as SVGIG (reference sequence). This CDR3 is built from 12 residues. The CDR3 sequence is CAWSGGTYEQYF. In nucleotides, the CDR3 is TGTGCCTGGAGTGGCGGGACCTACGAGCAGTACTTC.

This clone appeared a few times. The chain joins TRBV5-1 to TRBJ2-1, with D uncertain. The V end was cut by 0 bases, the J end by 8 bases, with 9 bases between. The CDR3 loop spans 13 amino acids. CDR1 is SGHRS and CDR2 is YFSETQ in the germline V gene. The CDR3 protein is CASSLANNDEQFF. CDR3 nucleotides: TGCGCCAGCAGCTTGGCCAACAACGATGAGCAGTTCTTC.

The gene calls are TRBV29-1 and TRBJ2-2; D assignment may be TRBD1 or TRBD2 (5 bases each). V was trimmed by 6 bases and J by 1 base, leaving 12 bases between them. Germline V gene sequence: CDR1 SQVTM, CDR2 ANQGSEA. CDR3 size: 14 residues. This CDR3 is CSVAGTENTGELFF. CDR3 nucleotides: TGCAGCGTGGCCGGGACGGAGAACACCGGGGAGCTGTTTTTT.

This chain joins TRBV4-1 and TRBJ2-2; D remains ambiguous. The germline V and J ends were trimmed by 0 bases and 5 bases, with 4 bases remaining between them. This CDR3 is 13 amino acids long. Germline assignment: CDR1 MGHRA and CDR2 YSYEKL. CDR3 DNA: TGCGCCAGCAGCCAAGAGACAACCGGGGAGCTGTTTTTT. Encoded protein: CASSQETTGELFF.

This chain links TRBV19 with TRBJ2-7, with D hard to call. Trimming shortened V by 5 bases and J by 0 bases, and 14 bases separated the two germline ends. This CDR3 comprises 15 residues. Germline CDR1 is LNHDA and CDR2 is SQIVND (reference sequence). In nucleotides, the CDR3 is TGTGCCAGTAGTTTAACCCTAGGTAGCTCCTACGAGCAGTACTTC. As protein: CASSLTLGSSYEQYF.

The chain combines TRBV4-3 with TRBJ1-3; D call uncertain. V was trimmed by 1 base and J by 0 bases, leaving 7 bases between them. The CDR3 extends over 15 amino acids. Germline values: CDR1 LGHNA, CDR2 YSLEER. The CDR3 sequence: CASSQARDSGNTIYF. CDR3 nucleotide sequence: TGCGCCAGCAGCCAAGCCCGGGACTCTGGAAACACCATATATTTT.

The V gene is TRBV5-1, the J gene TRBJ2-7, with D possibly matching TRBD2 (6 bases). From germline, CDR1 is SGHRS and CDR2 YFSETQ. This CDR3 is 14 amino acids long. V was clipped by 2 bases and J by 4 bases, with 13 bases between them. CDR3 residues: CASSFWGLRYEQYF. In DNA, the CDR3 is TGCGCCAGCAGCTTCTGGGGACTCCGATACGAGCAGTACTTC.

Comment on this clone: One junction end does not reproduce the germline sequence, and a read error may be involved. The chain is built from TRBV5-1 and TRBJ2-5; D remains unclear. Germline-derived CDR1 and CDR2 are SGHRS and YFSETQ. The CDR3 totals 11 residues. CDR3 sequence: CASSYQETQYF. The DNA for the CDR3 is TGCGCCAGCAGCTACCAGGAGACCCAGTACTTC.

The chain recombines TRBV2 with TRBJ2-5; 10 nucleotides match TRBD2. Germline CDR1 reads SNHLY; CDR2 reads FYNNEI. Unmatched junction bases numbered 15, after V lost 6 bases and J lost 5 bases. There are 17 residues in the CDR3. CDR3 loop: CASRAGTSVSGRETQYF. Here the CDR3 DNA reads TGTGCCAGCAGGGCCGGGACTAGCGTTTCGGGAAGGGAGACCCAGTACTTC.

The chain carries TRBV4-3 and TRBJ2-5; D remains ambiguous. CDR1 and CDR2 (germline): LGHNA, YSLEER. The CDR3 totals 13 residues. V was clipped by 2 bases and J by 5 bases, with 9 bases between them. CDR3 sequence (DNA): TGCGCCAGCAGCCAACGCTCGATGGAGACCCAGTACTTC. This encodes CASSQRSMETQYF.

V usage is TRBV5-1 and J usage is TRBJ1-2, with D possibly matching TRBD1 (6 bases). Trimming took off 7 bases at V and 2 bases at J, with 12 bases between the two ends. CDR1 SGHRS and CDR2 YFSETQ come from the germline V gene. The CDR3 has 13 amino acids. The CDR3, as DNA: TGCGCCAGCCAGGGGAGGGTCAACTATGGCTACACCTTC. This encodes CASQGRVNYGYTF.

The rearrangement links TRBV5-1 to TRBJ2-3; 11 nucleotides match TRBD2. The CDR3 has 14 amino acids. J was trimmed by 1 base and V by 5 bases; bases with no gene match: 0. CDR1 and CDR2 from the germline V gene are SGHRS and YFSETQ. CDR3 DNA sequence: TGCGCCAGCAGTAGCGGGGGGGGCACAGATACGCAGTATTTT. It encodes CASSSGGGTDTQYF.

The chain recombines TRBV5-4 with TRBJ1-1, with TRBD1 matching over 11 bases. Germline assignment: CDR1 SGHNT and CDR2 YYREEE (reference sequence). The CDR3 length is 14 residues. With V trimmed by 3 bases and J by 8 bases, 6 bases remained unmatched. The CDR3 reads CASSSQGTGGEAFF. CDR3 DNA: TGTGCCAGCAGCTCTCAAGGGACAGGGGGAGAAGCTTTCTTT.